The 27 T cell receptor beta chains below were found in one sample sequenced in a study of neurological immune-mediated disorders. MiXCR, applied by TCRdb to the 5' RACE reads, yields one record per CDR3 protein. Of approximately 74,000 distinct CDR3 sequences listed, around 5.5% are singletons. Material: PBMCs. The receptors derive from a man between 18 and 29 years old with multiple sclerosis.

The V call is TRBV7-2, the J call TRBJ2-4; tentatively, D is TRBD1 (5 bases). The CDR3 has 14 amino acids. The V and J ends lost 5 bases and 4 bases respectively, with 12 bases between them. Germline lookup yields CDR1 SGHTA and CDR2 FQGNSA. The CDR3 DNA sequence: TGTGCCAGCAGCCAGGACAAAATAAAAAACATTCAGTACTTC. Translating it yields CASSQDKIKNIQYF.

This clonotype was seen repeatedly, ten times or more. The chain is built from TRBV5-1 and TRBJ2-3; D gene unclear. V shed 0 bases and J shed 1 base, with 6 bases lying between them. The length of the CDR3 is 14 residues. Germline-derived CDR1 and CDR2 are SGHRS and YFSETQ. CDR3: CASSLVPGTDTQYF. The CDR3 coding sequence is TGCGCCAGCAGCTTGGTTCCTGGCACAGATACGCAGTATTTT. Drawing the rest from reference TRBV5-1 and TRBJ2-3, the complete variable domain is KAGVTQTPRYLIKTRGQQVTLSCSPISGHRSVSWYQQTPGQGLQFLFEYFSETQRNKGNFPGRFSGRQFSNSRSEMNVSTLELGDSALYLCASSLVPGTDTQYFGPGTRLTVL.

This clonotype was recorded at least ten times. This rearrangement joins TRBV3-1 to TRBJ1-2, with TRBD1 identical over 7 bases. The V gene end was trimmed by 6 bases and the J gene end by 7 bases; junction bases not matched to a gene: 8. The CDR3 contains 13 residues. Germline V CDR1 and CDR2: LGHDT, YNNKEL (reference sequence). The CDR3 reads CASREAGGTGYTF. The CDR3 nucleotides read TGTGCCAGCAGGGAGGCAGGGGGGACTGGCTACACCTTC.

The table lists this clonotype with many counts. The chain recombines TRBV5-1 with TRBJ2-7; possible D gene TRBD2, 6 bases. The CDR3 is made up of 14 amino acids. CDR1 is SGHRS and CDR2 is YFSETQ in the germline V gene. The V gene lost 4 bases and the J gene lost 4 bases, with 15 bases spanning the gap. The CDR3 DNA reads TGCGCCAGCAGCGTGGGGACGGGAGTTTACGAGCAGTACTTC. It encodes CASSVGTGVYEQYF. The variable domain in full, with the rest retrieved from reference TRBV5-1 and TRBJ2-7, is KAGVTQTPRYLIKTRGQQVTLSCSPISGHRSVSWYQQTPGQGLQFLFEYFSETQRNKGNFPGRFSGRQFSNSRSEMNVSTLELGDSALYLCASSVGTGVYEQYFGPGTRLTVT.

This chain joins TRBV4-2 and TRBJ2-3; perhaps TRBD1 as D (6 bases). The germline gives CDR1 LGHNA, CDR2 YNFKEQ. V was pared by 0 bases and J by 1 base, with 11 bases between. The CDR3 is made up of 16 amino acids. The CDR3 region is CASSQDPNRGTDTQYF. The CDR3 nucleotides read TGTGCCAGCAGCCAAGACCCGAACAGGGGCACAGATACGCAGTATTTT.

In its sample, this clonotype was seen many times. V gene TRBV5-1 combines with J gene TRBJ2-7, with 10 bases that match TRBD1. The junction had 5 bases not matched to a gene; V was cut back by 3 bases and J by 2 bases. This CDR3 region has 15 residues. Germline V gene data show CDR1 as SGHRS and CDR2 as YFSETQ. This CDR3 reads CASSSSTGGPYEQYF. As DNA, the CDR3 is TGCGCCAGCAGCTCGTCGACAGGGGGCCCCTACGAGCAGTACTTC.

This clonotype was picked up many times. V gene TRBV21-1 combines with J gene TRBJ2-7; TRBD2 is the table's D call, not checked against the DNA. TRBV21-1 is a listed pseudogene. CDR3 length equals 18 residues. CDR3 coding DNA: TGTGCCAGCAGCCCGAAACGACTTCCGGGAGATAGCTCCTACGAGCAGTACTTC. Protein product: CASSPKRLPGDSSYEQYF.

This clonotype was observed at least ten times. This chain joins TRBV29-1 and TRBJ2-7; the D gene is possibly TRBD2 (5 bases). V lost 5 bases to trimming and J lost 6 bases, with 11 bases between them. This CDR3 is built from 11 residues. Germline V gene data show CDR1 as SQVTM and CDR2 as ANQGSEA. CDR3 region: CSVRASSEQYF. CDR3 bases: TGCAGCGTTCGGGCTAGCTCCGAGCAGTACTTC.

This clonotype was recorded many times. The J gene is TRBJ1-6, the V gene TRBV12-3 or TRBV12-4; TRBD1 aligns across 7 bases. The CDR3 extends over 14 amino acids. Trimming at V came to 6 bases and at J to 7 bases, leaving 6 bases not matched to a gene. The CDR3 DNA follows: TGTGCCAGCAGGCCGACAGGGCGGAATTCACCCCTCCACTTT. Amino acids: CASRPTGRNSPLHF.

This clonotype occurred many times. This rearrangement joins TRBV20-1 to TRBJ2-7, with a weak D call TRBD2 (6 bases). Germline values: CDR1 DFQATT, CDR2 SNEGSKA (reference sequence). V shed 5 bases and J shed 0 bases, with 17 bases lying between them. The CDR3 length is 15 residues. The CDR3 reads CSAQPGTGASYEQYF. The CDR3 region has the DNA TGCAGTGCTCAGCCCGGGACGGGAGCCTCCTACGAGCAGTACTTC.

This clonotype showed up many times. The chain recombines TRBV6-5 with TRBJ2-3; TRBD2 matches at 7 bases. Germline CDR1 MNHEY, CDR2 SVGAGI. The CDR3 loop spans 16 amino acids. V shed 5 bases and J 1 base; nucleotides not matched to a gene: 9. The CDR3 sequence is CASSPKITSGTDTQYF. DNA of the CDR3: TGTGCCAGCAGTCCGAAAATCACTAGCGGCACAGATACGCAGTATTTT.

At least ten counts were recorded for this clonotype. V usage is TRBV5-1 and J usage is TRBJ2-3; weak D call: TRBD2 (6 bases). Germline lookup yields CDR1 SGHRS and CDR2 YFSETQ. Trimming stripped 4 bases from V and 0 bases from J, with 9 bases between. The CDR3 sequence is 14 residues long. CDR3: CASSPTSSTDTQYF. Here the CDR3 DNA reads TGCGCCAGCAGCCCGACTAGTAGCACAGATACGCAGTATTTT. Looking up the rest from reference TRBV5-1 and TRBJ2-3 gives the full variable domain: KAGVTQTPRYLIKTRGQQVTLSCSPISGHRSVSWYQQTPGQGLQFLFEYFSETQRNKGNFPGRFSGRQFSNSRSEMNVSTLELGDSALYLCASSPTSSTDTQYFGPGTRLTVL.

This clonotype was counted at least ten times. J is TRBJ1-5 and V is TRBV7-2, with 10 bases identical to TRBD1. Losses at the gene ends were 2 bases for V and 11 bases for J; bases not matched to a gene: 15. This CDR3 has 17 amino acids. Per germline, CDR1 SGHTA and CDR2 FQGNSA. The CDR3 spells CASSLSPGQGSQGTQHF. The DNA of the CDR3 is TGTGCCAGCAGCTTAAGTCCGGGACAGGGGTCCCAAGGGACCCAGCATTTT.

Ten or more counts support this clonotype. The chain recombines TRBV5-1 with TRBJ1-2; TRBD1 matches at 11 bases. CDR1 and CDR2 (germline): SGHRS, YFSETQ. V trimming: 4 bases; J trimming: 4 bases; junction bases outside the gene matches: 3. The CDR3 has 14 residues. The CDR3 nucleotides read TGCGCCAGCAGCCTCGGGACAGGGGGCTATGGCTACACCTTC. Translated, it gives CASSLGTGGYGYTF.

This clonotype was seen repeatedly, ten times or more. DNA for the CDR3: TGTGCCAGCAGCTTAGGAGGGAGGGCCCGAGATACGCAGTATTTT. Amino acid sequence: CASSLGGRARDTQYF. This chain connects TRBV7-2 to TRBJ2-3; 7 nucleotides line up with TRBD2. The junction had 6 bases not matched to a gene; V was cut back by 1 base and J by 5 bases. CDR3 size: 15 residues. CDR1 SGHTA and CDR2 FQGNSA come from the germline V gene.

This clonotype has a count of ten or more. The chain joins TRBV12-3 or TRBV12-4 to TRBJ1-1; weak D call: TRBD1 (5 bases). The length of the CDR3 is 17 residues. V lost 4 bases and J lost 4, with 22 bases in between. CDR3 sequence (DNA): TGTGCCAGCAGTTACCAACCCAGGGACCCGGTCGGCACTGAAGCTTTCTTT. The encoded protein is CASSYQPRDPVGTEAFF.

This clonotype has a count of ten or more. The rearrangement joins TRBV18 to TRBJ2-1; 8 nucleotides align to TRBD2. CDR1 is KGHSH, CDR2 LQKENI, per germline. V lost 6 bases, J lost 8 bases, and 12 bases stayed unmatched. The CDR3 extends over 15 amino acids. DNA for the CDR3: TGTGCCAGCTCCCGATCGGGACTAGAGGTCGATGAGCAGTTCTTC. Its protein is CASSRSGLEVDEQFF.

This clonotype was counted at least ten times. CDR3 amino acids: CASSFFGGSTDTQYF. Written as DNA, the CDR3 is TGCGCCAGCAGCTTTTTCGGGGGGAGCACAGATACGCAGTATTTT. This chain uses TRBV5-1 with TRBJ2-3; 7 bases agree with TRBD2. V was clipped by 2 bases and J by 0 bases; unmatched bases: 3. CDR1 and CDR2 from the germline V gene are SGHRS and YFSETQ. This CDR3 region has 15 residues.

This clonotype was counted many times. The V call is TRBV5-1, the J call TRBJ2-5, with a weak D call TRBD2 (6 bases). The V gene lost 3 bases and the J gene lost 5 bases, with 14 bases spanning the gap. The CDR3 covers 14 residues. CDR1 SGHRS and CDR2 YFSETQ come from the germline V gene. The CDR3 nucleotides read TGCGCCAGCAGCTCAGTAGCGGAGGGGGAGACCCAGTACTTC. Translating it yields CASSSVAEGETQYF.

This clonotype showed up many times. This rearrangement joins TRBV6-2 or TRBV6-3 to TRBJ1-5; unclear D gene. This CDR3 has 12 residues. V lost 5 bases, J lost 4 bases, and 6 bases lay in between. CDR1 is MNHEY, CDR2 SVGEGT, per germline. This CDR3 reads CASSGRNQPQHF. CDR3 bases: TGTGCCAGCAGTGGTCGAAATCAGCCCCAGCATTTT.

This clonotype appeared many times. The genes are TRBV7-8 and TRBJ1-1, with unresolved D. V was trimmed by 0 bases and J by 5 bases, leaving 10 bases between them. Germline CDR1 and CDR2: SGHVS and FQNEAQ. The CDR3 length is 14 residues. Written as DNA, the CDR3 is TGTGCCAGCAGCTTAGCGGAGGAAAGGACTGAAGCTTTCTTT. Amino acid sequence: CASSLAEERTEAFF.

This clonotype was seen ten or more times. The chain employs TRBV20-1 and TRBJ2-3, with 15 bases fitting TRBD2. V was pared by 6 bases and J by 5 bases, with 9 bases of the junction left unmatched. CDR3 length equals 16 residues. Germline V gene data show CDR1 as DFQATT and CDR2 as SNEGSKA (reference sequence). The CDR3 DNA reads as TGCAGTGCCTCCGGGACTAGCGGGGGGCTGGGAGATACGCAGTATTTT. Protein product: CSASGTSGGLGDTQYF.

This clonotype was seen ten or more times. This sequence joins TRBV29-1 and TRBJ1-1; D is ambiguous. Trimming removed 5 bases at V and 8 bases at J, with 24 bases between. Germline CDR1 reads SQVTM; CDR2 reads ANQGSEA. The CDR3 has 15 amino acids. The CDR3, as DNA: TGCAGCGTTCGTTCCCCTTTTCGACAAGCCACAGAAGCTTTCTTT. This encodes CSVRSPFRQATEAFF.

The table lists this clonotype with many counts. The rearrangement links TRBV12-3 or TRBV12-4 to TRBJ1-1, with D uncertain. The CDR3 runs to 13 residues. The germline V and J ends were trimmed by 9 bases and 1 base, with 12 bases remaining between them. The CDR3 reads CASTGRSNTEAFF. The CDR3 nucleotides are TGTGCCAGTACTGGACGGTCGAACACTGAAGCTTTCTTT.

In its sample, this clonotype was seen many times. V gene TRBV28 combines with J gene TRBJ2-2; 10 bases are shared with TRBD1. This CDR3 has 16 residues. The germline V gene encodes CDR1 MDHEN and CDR2 SYDVKM. The ends lost 1 base at V and 3 bases at J; junction bases unmatched: 2. The CDR3 region has the DNA TGTGCCAGCAGTTTATTCGGACAGGGGGACACCGGGGAGCTGTTTTTT. As protein: CASSLFGQGDTGELFF.

This clonotype was counted only a few times. V and J are TRBV3-1 and TRBJ1-1; D is undetermined. V lost 0 bases and J 4 bases, leaving 18 bases between the germline ends. This CDR3 has 17 residues. Germline CDR1 and CDR2: LGHDT and YNNKEL (reference sequence). CDR3 coding DNA: TGTGCCAGCAGCCAAGACCCCCCGAGCAGCCGTGTCACTGAAGCTTTCTTT. This translates into CASSQDPPSSRVTEAFF.

This clonotype was seen many times. The chain is built from TRBV7-2 and TRBJ1-1, with 7 nucleotides matching TRBD1. V shed 4 bases and J 11 bases; nucleotides not matched to a gene: 13. CDR1 and CDR2 (germline): SGHTA, FQGNSA. This CDR3 spans 14 amino acids. The CDR3 nucleotides read TGTGCCAGCAGCTCGACAGGGACATTACTCGGGGCTTTCTTT. Translation gives CASSSTGTLLGAFF.